Presented here are 21 T cell receptor beta chains from one specimen sequenced in a study of T cells in tuberculosis (dated by TCRdb to about 2018). PBMC were thawed, rested overnight, stained with a GMM-loaded CD1B tetramer, a Live/Dead dye and anti-CD3, and then sorted on a FACS Aria II. C32 glucose monomycolate purified from Rhodococcus equi was loaded onto CD1B tetramers. Receptor libraries were prepared by the immunoSEQ multiplex PCR assay. This is the immuneACCESS table as TCRdb keeps it, with only in-frame sequences that have V and J called. A part of the clones is gone; compared with another copy, unresolved V genes explain less than half, and the rest is unexplained. Present in this sample are roughly 60,000 clones, about 76% of which were seen just once. Around 13% of the sample goes to the ten largest clones. Sequenced: CD1b-GMM tetramer-negative cells sorted from PBMCs. What the cell subset or site label conveys for this sample: T cells not binding CD1B-GMM tetramer, sorted from same donor. The source is an adult woman with latent tuberculosis.

This clone was found once. The J gene is TRBJ1-5, the V gene TRBV6-1; D gene unclear. Trimming removed 2 bases at V and 3 bases at J, with 11 bases between. The CDR3 is made up of 15 amino acids. Germline V gene lookup returns CDR1 MNHNS and CDR2 SASEGT. CDR3 residues: CASSENTFPNQPQHF. CDR3 sequence (DNA): TGTGCCAGCAGTGAAAACACGTTCCCCAATCAGCCCCAGCATTTT.

The sample holds one count of this clone. The chain links TRBV6-5 to TRBJ1-3; 7 positions agree with TRBD1. V gave up 2 bases and J gave up 2 bases; unmatched junction bases: 0. CDR3 length: 14 amino acids. Germline values: CDR1 MNHEY, CDR2 SVGAGI. The CDR3 loop is CASSYRGPGNTIYF. The CDR3 DNA is TGTGCCAGCAGTTACAGGGGGCCTGGAAACACCATATATTTT.

The V call is TRBV7-2, the J call TRBJ1-3; no firm D call. The germline V gene has CDR1 SGHTA and CDR2 FQGNSA. The CDR3 sequence is 13 residues long. The V and J ends lost 4 bases and 0 bases respectively, with 4 bases between them. For the CDR3, the DNA is TGTGCCAGCAGCTCAGACTCTGGAAACACCATATATTTT. The encoded protein is CASSSDSGNTIYF.

The chain joins TRBV28 to TRBJ1-5, with D unclear. The V gene's germline CDR1 is MDHEN and CDR2 SYDVKM. The CDR3 extends over 12 amino acids. Trimming removed 6 bases at V and 5 bases at J, with 8 bases between. The CDR3 loop reads CASSGEYQPQHF. CDR3 nucleotides: TGTGCCAGCAGCGGTGAGTATCAGCCCCAGCATTTT. Supplemented by reference TRBV28 and TRBJ1-5, the full variable domain reads DVKVTQSSRYLVKRTGEKVFLECVQDMDHENMFWYRQDPGLGLRLIYFSYDVKMKEKGDIPEGYSVSREKKERFSLILESASTNQTSMYLCASSGEYQPQHFGDGTRLSIL.

The V call is TRBV19, the J call TRBJ1-1, with 7 bases that match TRBD1. After removal of 10 bases from V and 6 bases from J, the junction contained 2 bases not matched to a gene. CDR1 and CDR2 from the germline V gene are LNHDA and SQIVND (reference sequence). The CDR3 covers 10 residues. CDR3 sequence reads: CAKQGAEAFF. The CDR3 bases are TGTGCCAAGCAGGGGGCTGAAGCTTTCTTT.

This clone was seen a handful of times. The chain has TRBV5-1 and TRBJ1-1; D might be TRBD1 (5 bases). There are 15 residues in the CDR3. Germline lookup yields CDR1 SGHRS and CDR2 YFSETQ. Trimming shortened V by 0 bases and J by 4 bases, and 13 bases separated the two germline ends. The CDR3 sequence is CASSLGTYSGTEAFF. Here the CDR3 DNA reads TGCGCCAGCAGCTTGGGGACATATTCGGGCACTGAAGCTTTCTTT. Supplemented by reference TRBV5-1 and TRBJ1-1, the full variable domain reads KAGVTQTPRYLIKTRGQQVTLSCSPISGHRSVSWYQQTPGQGLQFLFEYFSETQRNKGNFPGRFSGRQFSNSRSEMNVSTLELGDSALYLCASSLGTYSGTEAFFGQGTRLTVV.

The rearrangement uses TRBV30 and TRBJ1-5, with D perhaps TRBD1 (5 bases). Deletions cut 3 bases from V and 2 bases from J, with 26 bases between. CDR3 size: 19 residues. Germline V CDR1 and CDR2: GTSNPN, SVGIG (reference sequence). CDR3 nucleotide sequence: TGTGCCTGGAGCGCCCGGTTCAGCGGCCGGAGGGGAGGCAATCAGCCCCAGCATTTT. It translates to CAWSARFSGRRGGNQPQHF.

The genes are TRBV12-2 and TRBJ2-7; TRBD1 was called by the table and not checked on the DNA. TRBV12-2 is termed a pseudogene. This CDR3 has 13 amino acids. CDR3 coding DNA: TGTGCAAGTCGCCCCCGGACAGGGGAAGAGCAGTACTTC. Its translation is CASRPRTGEEQYF.

This clone has only one observation. The gene calls are TRBV9 and TRBJ1-3, with TRBD1 as a possible D gene (5 bases). Germline CDR1 SGDLS, CDR2 YYNGEE. V was trimmed by 0 bases and J by 0 bases, leaving 7 bases between them. The CDR3 has 15 amino acids. In DNA, the CDR3 is TGTGCCAGCAGCGTAGATGGGGCCTCTGGAAACACCATATATTTT. Residues: CASSVDGASGNTIYF.

The chain combines TRBV2 with TRBJ1-4; weak D call: TRBD1 (5 bases). The germline V gene encodes CDR1 SNHLY and CDR2 FYNNEI. Trimming left V 7 bases short and J 4 bases short, with 10 bases between. This CDR3 comprises 13 residues. CDR3 nucleotide sequence: TGTGCCAGCAACTCAAGGGGTAATGAAAAACTGTTTTTT. Protein sequence: CASNSRGNEKLFF. Based on the CDR3 plus reference TRBV2 and TRBJ1-4, the full variable domain is EPEVTQTPSHQVTQMGQEVILRCVPISNHLYFYWYRQILGQKVEFLVSFYNNEISEKSEIFDDQFSVERPDGSNFTLKIRSTKLEDSAMYFCASNSRGNEKLFFGSGTQLSVL.

The chain is built from TRBV4-1 and TRBJ1-5, with 9 bases matching TRBD1. Germline CDR1 MGHRA, CDR2 YSYEKL. Trimming cost V 3 bases and J 0 bases; bases outside gene matches: 9. The CDR3 sequence is 18 residues long. Here the CDR3 reads CASSQTGTGPYSNQPQHF. Written as DNA, the CDR3 is TGCGCCAGCAGCCAGACCGGGACAGGGCCCTATAGCAATCAGCCCCAGCATTTT.

The V call is TRBV11-3, the J call TRBJ1-2; D might be TRBD1 (5 bases). V was clipped by 5 bases and J by 12 bases, with 16 bases between them. The CDR3 extends over 12 amino acids. CDR1 SGHNT and CDR2 YENEEA come from the germline V gene. The CDR3 is CASSVHPGGDTF. CDR3 bases: TGTGCCAGCAGCGTCCACCCGGGAGGGGACACCTTC.

The CDR3 spells CASSSGQLSYNEQFF. The DNA for the CDR3 is TGTGCCAGCAGTAGCGGGCAGCTTTCCTACAATGAGCAGTTCTTC. The genes are TRBV6-6 and TRBJ2-1; a possible D gene is TRBD2 (6 bases). From germline, CDR1 is MNHNY and CDR2 SVGAGI (reference sequence). Trimming took 5 bases from V and 1 from J, leaving 12 bases between them. The CDR3 has 15 amino acids.

The V gene is TRBV7-3, the J gene TRBJ2-3, with 11 bases fitting TRBD2. V trimming: 5 bases; J trimming: 4 bases; junction bases outside the gene matches: 5. The CDR3 consists of 15 residues. Germline CDR1 SGHTA, CDR2 FQGTGA. This CDR3 reads CASSTSGRGADTQYF. The CDR3 bases are TGTGCCAGCAGCACTAGCGGGAGAGGAGCAGATACGCAGTATTTT.

This clone was observed a few times. The rearrangement uses TRBV5-8 and TRBJ1-1; unclear D gene. The CDR3 loop spans 11 amino acids. The germline V and J ends were trimmed by 1 base and 6 bases, with 4 bases remaining between them. The V gene's germline CDR1 is SGHTS and CDR2 YDEGEE. The CDR3 DNA reads as TGTGCCAGCAGCTTGCTAGCTGAAGCTTTCTTT. It translates to CASSLLAEAFF.

V gene TRBV12-2 combines with J gene TRBJ2-4; the DNA was not used to check the table's D call, TRBD2. TRBV12-2 is a pseudogene segment. CDR3 length equals 13 residues. CDR3: CAPLGGGAWIQYF. CDR3 coding DNA: TGTGCACCCCTTGGGGGGGGCGCGTGGATTCAGTACTTC.

The V call is TRBV9, the J call TRBJ2-7, with 8 bases lining up with TRBD1. Germline-derived CDR1 and CDR2 are SGDLS and YYNGEE. Trimming cost V 3 bases and J 5 bases; bases outside gene matches: 1. The CDR3 sequence is 12 residues long. The CDR3 DNA is TGTGCCAGCAGCGGGACAGGGAACGAGCAGTACTTC. It encodes CASSGTGNEQYF.

The V gene is TRBV18, the J gene TRBJ2-3, with TRBD2 identical over 9 bases. This CDR3 region has 18 residues. J was trimmed by 1 base and V by 3 bases; bases with no gene match: 11. Looked up from germline, CDR1 is KGHSH and CDR2 is LQKENI. CDR3 sequence reads: CASSPRLSGGSRTDTQYF. The CDR3 DNA sequence: TGTGCCAGCTCACCTAGGTTAAGCGGGGGGTCCCGCACAGATACGCAGTATTTT.

The chain employs TRBV4-2 and TRBJ2-3, with TRBD2 matching 12 bases. This CDR3 contains 17 residues. J lost 7 bases, V lost 1 base, and 9 bases had no gene match. The germline CDR1 and CDR2 sequences are LGHNA and YNFKEQ. For the CDR3, the DNA is TGTGCCAGCAGCCAAGGGCTAGCGGGGGGGCCAAGTCATACGCAGTATTTT. This translates into CASSQGLAGGPSHTQYF.

The chain employs TRBV6-5 and TRBJ1-5; maybe TRBD1 (6 bases). Germline V gene lookup returns CDR1 MNHEY and CDR2 SVGAGI. CDR3 length: 16 residues. The V and J ends lost 0 bases and 2 bases respectively, with 11 bases between them. CDR3 in DNA: TGTGCCAGCAGTTACTCGCCCCCAGGGGGCAATCAGCCCCAGCATTTT. Amino acid sequence: CASSYSPPGGNQPQHF.

The V gene is TRBV7-2, the J gene TRBJ1-2, with a possible D match to TRBD1 (5 bases). The V gene lost 3 bases and the J gene lost 6 bases, with 11 bases spanning the gap. Per the germline V gene, CDR1 is SGHTA and CDR2 is FQGNSA. The CDR3 is made up of 13 amino acids. CDR3 residues: CASSFGGWDGYTF. In nucleotides, the CDR3 is TGTGCCAGCAGCTTCGGGGGGTGGGATGGCTACACCTTC.